This T cell receptor (beta chain) was recovered during a study of blood T cell repertoires in COVID-19. Data came from immunoSEQ multiplex PCR; TCRdb stores just in-frame clones and leaves some out. Of about 26,000 clones in the sample, under 90% were seen once. The CDR3 length is 16 residues. J lost 6 bases, V lost 4 bases, and 5 bases had no gene match. Germline CDR1 and CDR2: LGHDT and YNNKEL (reference sequence). The J gene is TRBJ2-3, the V gene TRBV3-1 (or the pseudogene TRBV3-2), with 15 bases fitting TRBD2. Sequencing was performed on peripheral blood. The sequence came from a human donor in a cohort sampled during active COVID-19. The chain's CDR3 is CASSRGLAGGMDTQYF. CDR3 sequence (DNA): TGTGCCAGCAGCCGAGGACTAGCGGGGGGGATGGATACGCAGTATTTT.